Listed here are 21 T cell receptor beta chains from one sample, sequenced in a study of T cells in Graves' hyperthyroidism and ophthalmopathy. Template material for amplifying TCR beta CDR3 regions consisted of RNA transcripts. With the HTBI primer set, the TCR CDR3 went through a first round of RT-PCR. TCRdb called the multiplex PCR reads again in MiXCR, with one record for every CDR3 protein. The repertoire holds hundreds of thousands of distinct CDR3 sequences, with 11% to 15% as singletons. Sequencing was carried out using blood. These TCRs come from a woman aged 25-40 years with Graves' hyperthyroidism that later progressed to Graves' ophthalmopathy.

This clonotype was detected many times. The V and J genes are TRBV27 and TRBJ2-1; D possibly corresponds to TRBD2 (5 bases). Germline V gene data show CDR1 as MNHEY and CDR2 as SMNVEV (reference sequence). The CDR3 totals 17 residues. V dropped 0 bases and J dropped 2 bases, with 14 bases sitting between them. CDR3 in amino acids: CASSLSRRATAYNEQFF. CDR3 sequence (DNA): TGTGCCAGCAGTTTATCCCGGCGGGCCACGGCCTACAATGAGCAGTTCTTC.

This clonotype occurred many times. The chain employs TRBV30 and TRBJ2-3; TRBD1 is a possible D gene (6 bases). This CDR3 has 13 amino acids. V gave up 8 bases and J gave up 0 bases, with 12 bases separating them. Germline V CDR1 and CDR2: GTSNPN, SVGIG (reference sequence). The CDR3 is CAHGTHSTDTQYF. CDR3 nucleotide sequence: TGTGCCCACGGGACACATAGCACAGATACGCAGTATTTT. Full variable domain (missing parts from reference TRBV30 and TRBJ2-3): SQTIHQWPATLVQPVGSPLSLECTVEGTSNPNLYWYRQAAGRGLQLLFYSVGIGQISSEVPQNLSASRPQDRQFILSSKKLLLSDSGFYLCAHGTHSTDTQYFGPGTRLTVL.

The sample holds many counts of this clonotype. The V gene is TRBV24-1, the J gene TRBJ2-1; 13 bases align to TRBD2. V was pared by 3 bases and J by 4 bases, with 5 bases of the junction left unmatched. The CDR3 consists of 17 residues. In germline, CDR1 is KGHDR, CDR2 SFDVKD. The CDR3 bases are TGTGCCACCAGTGATGGACTAGCGGGAGAAAATTACAATGAGCAGTTCTTC. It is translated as CATSDGLAGENYNEQFF.

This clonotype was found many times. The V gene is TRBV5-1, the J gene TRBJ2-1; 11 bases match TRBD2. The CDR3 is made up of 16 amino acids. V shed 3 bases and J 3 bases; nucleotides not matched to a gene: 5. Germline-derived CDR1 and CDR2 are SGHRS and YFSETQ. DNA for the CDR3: TGCGCCAGCAGCTCTATAGCGGGAGGGAGCTACAATGAGCAGTTCTTC. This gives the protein CASSSIAGGSYNEQFF.

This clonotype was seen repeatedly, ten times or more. CDR3 sequence: CASSGGSPLHF. In DNA, the CDR3 is TGTGCCAGCAGTGGGGGATCACCCCTCCACTTT. The chain has TRBV25-1 and TRBJ1-6; D is unresolved. CDR1 and CDR2 from the germline V gene are MGHDK and SYGVNS. The CDR3 totals 11 residues. Trimming shortened V by 4 bases and J by 10 bases, and 5 bases separated the two germline ends.

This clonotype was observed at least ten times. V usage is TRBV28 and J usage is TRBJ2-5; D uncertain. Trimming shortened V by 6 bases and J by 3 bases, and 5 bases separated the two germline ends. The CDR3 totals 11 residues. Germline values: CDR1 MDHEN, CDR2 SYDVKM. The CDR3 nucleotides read TGTGCCAGCAGGTGGGAAGAGACCCAGTACTTC. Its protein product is CASRWEETQYF. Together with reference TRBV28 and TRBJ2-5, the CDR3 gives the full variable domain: DVKVTQSSRYLVKRTGEKVFLECVQDMDHENMFWYRQDPGLGLRLIYFSYDVKMKEKGDIPEGYSVSREKKERFSLILESASTNQTSMYLCASRWEETQYFGPGTRLLVL.

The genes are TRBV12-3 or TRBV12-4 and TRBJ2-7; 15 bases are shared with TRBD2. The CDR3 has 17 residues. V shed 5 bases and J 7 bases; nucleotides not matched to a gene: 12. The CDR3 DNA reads TGTGCCAGCAGTACCCGGCCGGGACTAGCGGGAGGCGATGAGCAGTACTTC. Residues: CASSTRPGLAGGDEQYF.

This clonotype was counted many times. The CDR3 sequence is CASSEQGYEQYF. CDR3 coding DNA: TGTGCCAGCAGCGAACAGGGATACGAGCAGTACTTC. The chain couples TRBV2 to TRBJ2-7, with TRBD1 as a possible D gene (6 bases). With 6 bases removed from V and 4 bases from J, the gap between germline ends came to 10 bases. The germline V gene has CDR1 SNHLY and CDR2 FYNNEI. The CDR3 contains 12 residues.

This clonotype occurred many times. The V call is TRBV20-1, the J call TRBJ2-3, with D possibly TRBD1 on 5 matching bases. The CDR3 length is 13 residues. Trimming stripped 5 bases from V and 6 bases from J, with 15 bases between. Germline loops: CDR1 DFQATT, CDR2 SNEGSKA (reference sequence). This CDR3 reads CSAVRTTLDTQYF. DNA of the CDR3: TGCAGTGCTGTCCGGACAACTTTGGATACGCAGTATTTT.

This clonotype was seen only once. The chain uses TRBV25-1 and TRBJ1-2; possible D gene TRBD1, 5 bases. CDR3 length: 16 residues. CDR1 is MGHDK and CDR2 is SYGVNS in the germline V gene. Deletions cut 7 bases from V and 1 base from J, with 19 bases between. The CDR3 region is CASTSGQRGFNYGYTF. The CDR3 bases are TGTGCCAGCACCTCGGGGCAGAGGGGATTTAACTATGGCTACACCTTC.

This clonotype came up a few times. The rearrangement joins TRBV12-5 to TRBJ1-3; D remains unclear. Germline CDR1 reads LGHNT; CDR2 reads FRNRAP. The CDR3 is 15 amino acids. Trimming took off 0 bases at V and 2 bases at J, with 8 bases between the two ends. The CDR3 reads CASGLVVGTGNTIYF. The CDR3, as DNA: TGTGCTAGTGGTTTGGTAGTCGGGACTGGAAACACCATATATTTT.

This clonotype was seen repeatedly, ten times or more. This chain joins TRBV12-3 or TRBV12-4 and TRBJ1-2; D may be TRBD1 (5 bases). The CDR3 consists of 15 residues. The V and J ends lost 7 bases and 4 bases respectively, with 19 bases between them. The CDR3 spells CASTLRPGPPYGYTF. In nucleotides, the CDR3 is TGTGCCAGCACTCTAAGACCGGGACCGCCCTATGGCTACACCTTC.

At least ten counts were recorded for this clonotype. CDR3: CASSLGDGRDLYNEQFF. The CDR3 region has the DNA TGTGCCAGCAGTTTAGGGGACGGGAGAGATTTATACAATGAGCAGTTCTTC. This rearrangement joins TRBV27 to TRBJ2-1, with D perhaps TRBD2 (6 bases). V was trimmed by 2 bases and J by 4 bases, leaving 18 bases between them. This CDR3 comprises 17 residues. Germline V gene lookup returns CDR1 MNHEY and CDR2 SMNVEV (reference sequence).

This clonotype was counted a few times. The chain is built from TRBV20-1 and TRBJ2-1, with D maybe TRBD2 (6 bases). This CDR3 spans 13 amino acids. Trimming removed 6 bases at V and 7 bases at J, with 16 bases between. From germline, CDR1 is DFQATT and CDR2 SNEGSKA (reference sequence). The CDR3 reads CSAGTGARNEQFF. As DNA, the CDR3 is TGCAGTGCCGGGACGGGAGCGCGGAATGAGCAGTTCTTC.

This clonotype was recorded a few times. CDR3 residues: CASSPDEGKNIQYF. CDR3 nucleotide sequence: TGTGCCAGCAGTCCCGATGAAGGCAAAAACATTCAGTACTTC. The chain recombines TRBV12-3 or TRBV12-4 with TRBJ2-4; D not certain. Trimming left V 5 bases short and J 3 bases short, with 11 bases between. The CDR3 has 14 residues.

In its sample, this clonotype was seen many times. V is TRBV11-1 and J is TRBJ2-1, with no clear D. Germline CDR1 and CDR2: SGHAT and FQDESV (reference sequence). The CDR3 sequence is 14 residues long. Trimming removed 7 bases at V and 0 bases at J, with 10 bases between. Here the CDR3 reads CASMRSSSYNEQFF. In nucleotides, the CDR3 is TGTGCCAGCATGAGGTCGAGCTCCTACAATGAGCAGTTCTTC.

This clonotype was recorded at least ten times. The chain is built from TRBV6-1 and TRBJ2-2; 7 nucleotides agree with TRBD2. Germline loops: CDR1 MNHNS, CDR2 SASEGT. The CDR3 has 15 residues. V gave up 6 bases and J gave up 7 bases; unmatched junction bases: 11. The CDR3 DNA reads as TGTGCCAGCAGCTCACCGCTTAGCGGGTTCGGGGAGCTGTTTTTT. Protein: CASSSPLSGFGELFF.

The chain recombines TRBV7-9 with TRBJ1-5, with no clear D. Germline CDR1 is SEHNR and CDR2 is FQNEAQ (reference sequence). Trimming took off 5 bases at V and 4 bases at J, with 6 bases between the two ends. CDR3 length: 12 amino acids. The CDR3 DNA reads TGTGCCAGCAGCACTGAAAATCAGCCCCAGCATTTT. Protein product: CASSTENQPQHF.

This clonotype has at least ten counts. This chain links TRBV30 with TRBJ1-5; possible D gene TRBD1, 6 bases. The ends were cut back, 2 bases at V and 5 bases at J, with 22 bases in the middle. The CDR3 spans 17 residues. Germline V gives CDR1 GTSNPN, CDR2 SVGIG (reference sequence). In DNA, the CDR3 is TGTGCCTGGAGTCGGGGGGACACTTCACTCGGGTATCAGCCCCAGCATTTT. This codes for CAWSRGDTSLGYQPQHF.

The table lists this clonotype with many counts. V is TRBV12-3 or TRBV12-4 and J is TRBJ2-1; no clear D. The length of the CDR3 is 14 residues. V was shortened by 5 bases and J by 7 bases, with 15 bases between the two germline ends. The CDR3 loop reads CASSPSLGQNEQFF. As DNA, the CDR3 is TGTGCCAGCAGTCCCTCACTCGGCCAGAATGAGCAGTTCTTC.

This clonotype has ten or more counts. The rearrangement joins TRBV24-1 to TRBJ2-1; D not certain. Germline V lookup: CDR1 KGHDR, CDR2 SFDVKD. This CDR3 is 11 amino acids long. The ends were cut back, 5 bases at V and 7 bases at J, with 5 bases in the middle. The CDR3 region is CATSGTNEQFF. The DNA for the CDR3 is TGTGCCACCAGTGGGACGAATGAGCAGTTCTTC.